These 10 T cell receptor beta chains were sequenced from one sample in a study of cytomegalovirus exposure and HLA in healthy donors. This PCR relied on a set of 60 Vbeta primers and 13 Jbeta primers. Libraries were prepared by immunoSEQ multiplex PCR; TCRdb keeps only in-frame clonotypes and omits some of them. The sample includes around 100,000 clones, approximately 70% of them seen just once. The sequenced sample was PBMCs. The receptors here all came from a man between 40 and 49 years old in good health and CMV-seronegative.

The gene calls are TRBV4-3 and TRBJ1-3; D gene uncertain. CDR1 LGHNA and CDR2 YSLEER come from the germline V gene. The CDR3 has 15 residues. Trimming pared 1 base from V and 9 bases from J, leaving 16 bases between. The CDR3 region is CASSQVGEGSGTIYF. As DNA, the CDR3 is TGCGCCAGCAGCCAAGTCGGGGAGGGCTCCGGCACCATATATTTT.

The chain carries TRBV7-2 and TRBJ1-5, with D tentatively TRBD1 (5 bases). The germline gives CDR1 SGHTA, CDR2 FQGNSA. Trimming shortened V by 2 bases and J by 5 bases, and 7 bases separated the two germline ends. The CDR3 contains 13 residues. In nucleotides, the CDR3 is TGTGCCAGCAGCTTACTAGGGGATCAGCCCCAGCATTTT. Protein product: CASSLLGDQPQHF.

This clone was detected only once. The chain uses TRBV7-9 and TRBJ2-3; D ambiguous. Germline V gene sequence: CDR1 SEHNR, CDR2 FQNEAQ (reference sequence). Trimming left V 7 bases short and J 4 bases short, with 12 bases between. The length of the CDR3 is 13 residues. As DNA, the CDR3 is TGTGCCAGCAACCTCGCCGGTTCAGATACGCAGTATTTT. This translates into CASNLAGSDTQYF.

The CDR3 is CSVASQGAYEQYF. CDR3 bases: TGCAGCGTTGCTTCACAGGGTGCCTACGAGCAGTACTTC. The genes are TRBV29-1 and TRBJ2-7; D perhaps matches TRBD1 (6 bases). This CDR3 is 13 amino acids long. V lost 4 bases to trimming and J lost 2 bases, with 12 bases between them. Germline V gene data show CDR1 as SQVTM and CDR2 as ANQGSEA.

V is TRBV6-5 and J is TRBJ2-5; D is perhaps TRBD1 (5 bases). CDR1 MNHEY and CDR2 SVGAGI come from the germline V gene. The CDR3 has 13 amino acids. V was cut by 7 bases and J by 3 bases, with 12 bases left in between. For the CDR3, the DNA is TGTGCCAGCACCCCTCCGACAGAAGAGACCCAGTACTTC. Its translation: CASTPPTEETQYF.

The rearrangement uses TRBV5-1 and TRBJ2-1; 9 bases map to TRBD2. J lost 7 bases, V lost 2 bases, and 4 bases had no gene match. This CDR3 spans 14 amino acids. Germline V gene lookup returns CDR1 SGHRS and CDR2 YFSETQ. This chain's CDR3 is CASSFASGANEQFF. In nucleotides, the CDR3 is TGCGCCAGCAGCTTCGCTAGCGGGGCAAATGAGCAGTTCTTC.

Here the CDR3 reads CASIARTGTAEKLFF. The CDR3 region has the DNA TGTGCCAGCATCGCCAGGACAGGGACAGCTGAAAAACTGTTTTTT. The chain combines TRBV6-1 with TRBJ1-4; 8 nucleotides align to TRBD1. V lost 7 bases, J lost 7 bases, and 11 bases stayed unmatched. Germline loops: CDR1 MNHNS, CDR2 SASEGT. This CDR3 region has 15 residues.

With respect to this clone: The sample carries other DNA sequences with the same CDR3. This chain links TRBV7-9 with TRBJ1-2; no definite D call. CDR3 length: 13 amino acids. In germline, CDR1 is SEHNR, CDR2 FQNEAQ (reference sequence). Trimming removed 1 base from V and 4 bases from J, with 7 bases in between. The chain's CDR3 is CASSLGEGYGYTF. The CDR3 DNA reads TGTGCCAGCAGCTTAGGGGAGGGCTATGGCTACACCTTC.

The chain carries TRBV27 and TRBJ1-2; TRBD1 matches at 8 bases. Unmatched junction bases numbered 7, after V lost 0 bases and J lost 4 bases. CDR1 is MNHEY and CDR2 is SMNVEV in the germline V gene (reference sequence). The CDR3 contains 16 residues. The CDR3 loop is CASSLSQGAVSYGYTF. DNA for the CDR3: TGTGCCAGCAGTTTATCGCAGGGGGCGGTCAGCTATGGCTACACCTTC.

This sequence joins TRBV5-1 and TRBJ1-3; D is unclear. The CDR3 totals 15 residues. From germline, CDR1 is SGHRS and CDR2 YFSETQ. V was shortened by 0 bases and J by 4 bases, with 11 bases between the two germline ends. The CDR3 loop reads CASSLVGVRGNTIYF. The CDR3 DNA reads TGCGCCAGCAGCTTGGTCGGGGTGAGGGGAAACACCATATATTTT.